This TCR beta chain was retrieved from a study of cytomegalovirus exposure and HLA in healthy donors. Background on the study: Previous work identified roughly 110 million unique TCR beta sequences from 150 million to 200 million T cells. Study-level points and caveats: The study put 150 or so TCR beta chains on its list as cytomegalovirus-associated.

The V gene lost 4 bases and the J gene lost 6 bases, with 14 bases spanning the gap. Germline assignment: CDR1 SGHDT and CDR2 YYEEEE. The CDR3 extends over 13 amino acids. Concerning this clone itself: Its antigen is currently unknown.

PCR was performed using 60 Vbeta and 13 Jbeta primers. TCRdb's table, derived via immunoSEQ multiplex PCR, lists solely in-frame clones and lacks some. Of around 110,000 clones in the sample, roughly 79% were seen once. Sequenced input: PBMCs. The chain links TRBV5-6 to TRBJ2-7; no clear D gene. This receptor was taken from a woman in her 30s in good health and CMV-seronegative. The CDR3 coding sequence is TGTGCCAGCAGCCGTCAGGATCGGATCGAGCAGTACTTC. This codes for CASSRQDRIEQYF.